This TCR beta chain was identified during a study of shared clonotypes between healthy human individuals. Whole-study context: Serving as donors were a couple of women and a few men, whose ages spanned 18 to 49.

Profiled with immunoSEQ multiplex PCR; TCRdb holds only in-frame clones, not every one. Of approximately 2.1 million clones listed, 90% to 95% are singletons. Germline V gene lookup returns CDR1 KGHSH and CDR2 LQKENI. This CDR3 is 14 amino acids long. V was shortened by 3 bases and J by 4 bases, with 12 bases between the two germline ends. Those who donated, Caucasian adults without exception, all lived in Nashville, Tennessee. The material sequenced was naive CD4+ T cells from PBMCs. Subset of the sample: CD45RA+ positively selected. The gene calls are TRBV18 and TRBJ1-1; tentative D call: TRBD1 (5 bases). The sequence came from a man aged 18 to 35 in good health. Some clones in this sample may be carry-over from other donors' samples. Here the CDR3 DNA reads TGTGCCAGCTCACCCGACAGCGGCGGCACTGAAGCTTTCTTT. This encodes CASSPDSGGTEAFF.